This T cell receptor beta chain emerged from a study of T-cell reconstitution after alpha-beta-depleted transplantation in children. Study results and limitations: From surviving recipient T cells and thymic progenitors came the high day-60 TCRbeta diversity observed in some patients. Reports say that about two months after transplant, the alpha-beta T cells came out of several hundred graft clones that had expanded.

As for this clonotype: Antigen unknown.

The CDR3 contains 16 residues. V was pared by 0 bases and J by 0 bases, with 8 bases between. Preparation of the TCRbeta library was carried out with unique molecular identifiers. TCRdb reprocessed the PCR reads with MiXCR, giving one entry per CDR3 protein. Of about 830,000 distinct CDR3 sequences listed, around 15% are singletons. The receptor was isolated from a male patient under 18 who had a stem cell transplant for acute lymphoblastic leukemia, so the T cells may come from the graft donor. Sequencing used PBMCs, mostly from graft donor cells, obtained 360 days after TCRalphabeta/CD19-depleted stem cell transplant. This sequence joins TRBV12-3 or TRBV12-4 and TRBJ2-2; D remains unclear. CDR3 coding DNA: TGTGCCAGCAGTTTAGCTCCCCTTGCGAACACCGGGGAGCTGTTTTTT. Encoded protein: CASSLAPLANTGELFF.